One sample yielded the 5 T cell receptor beta chains listed below, sequenced in a study of T cell repertoires in aging, cancer and after chemotherapy (dated by TCRdb to the late 2010s). Genomic DNA extracted from peripheral blood, rather than sorted cells or RNA, was used as the source for amplification of TCR beta rearrangements. Reads for this sample came from an Illumina MiSeq. Rearranged TRB sequences spanning V, D and J segments were amplified by multiplex touch-down PCR using a mixed TRB-A/B primer pool. TCRdb reprocessing: public reads trimmed at Q25 with fastp, clones called with MiXCR, in-frame beta chains kept. Merged by CDR3 protein, the rows form single entries marked with the most common genes and DNA. The sample table lists under 5,000 distinct CDR3 sequences, roughly 29% of them with a count of one. The top ten clones comprise approximately 48% of the sample. Specimen: blood. The receptor set was obtained from a human donor in good health.

This clonotype has more than one count but fewer than ten. This chain connects TRBV5-1 to TRBJ2-2; 10 nucleotides agree with TRBD2. Germline-derived CDR1 and CDR2 are SGHRS and YFSETQ. Trimming took 4 bases from V and 3 from J; bases not matched to a gene: 3. CDR3 length equals 15 residues. In DNA form, the CDR3 reads TGCGCCAGCAGCCAAACTAGCGGGGACACCGGGGAGCTGTTTTTT. It translates to CASSQTSGDTGELFF.

This chain joins TRBV19 and TRBJ1-4, with a possible D match to TRBD1 (6 bases). The CDR3 runs to 17 residues. The V end lost 11 bases, the J end lost 1 base, and 23 bases lay between the germline ends. Per germline, CDR1 LNHDA and CDR2 SQIVND (reference sequence). The CDR3 protein is CAAGGQGSPKTNEKLFF. DNA of the CDR3: TGTGCCGCGGGAGGTCAGGGGAGTCCAAAAACTAATGAAAAACTGTTTTTT.

By sample fraction, this clonotype is medium-sized. This chain joins TRBV5-6 and TRBJ2-7, with unresolved D. V was pared by 2 bases and J by 0 bases, with 9 bases between. The CDR3 extends over 14 amino acids. CDR1 SGHDT and CDR2 YYEEEE come from the germline V gene. CDR3 coding DNA: TGTGCCAGCAGCTTAATAGTTGACTCCTACGAGCAGTACTTC. Amino acids: CASSLIVDSYEQYF.

This clonotype was counted between two and nine times. The chain uses TRBV7-9 and TRBJ2-3; D assignment may be TRBD1 or TRBD2 (6 bases each). Between the trimmed V and J ends, which lost 5 bases and 0 bases, there was a span of 30 bases. This CDR3 contains 21 residues. Looked up from germline, CDR1 is SEHNR and CDR2 is FQNEAQ (reference sequence). In nucleotides, the CDR3 is TGTGCCAGCAGCCCTGCATTGGGGGCGGGGCGTACCTTGTCTAGCACAGATACGCAGTATTTT. Amino acids: CASSPALGAGRTLSSTDTQYF.

This clonotype came up a few times. This rearrangement joins TRBV30 to TRBJ2-7, with 8 positions matching TRBD2. CDR1 and CDR2 (germline): GTSNPN, SVGIG (reference sequence). J lost 7 bases, V lost 7 bases, and 9 bases had no gene match. The CDR3 extends over 12 amino acids. The CDR3 sequence is CAFREGLREQYF. The CDR3 DNA follows: TGTGCCTTTCGGGAGGGTCTTCGGGAGCAGTACTTC. The variable domain in full, completed from reference TRBV30 and TRBJ2-7, reads SQTIHQWPATLVQPVGSPLSLECTVEGTSNPNLYWYRQAAGRGLQLLFYSVGIGQISSEVPQNLSASRPQDRQFILSSKKLLLSDSGFYLCAFREGLREQYFGPGTRLTVT.